The 15 T cell receptor beta chains below were found in one sample sequenced in a study of glioma-infiltrating T cells after dendritic cell vaccination. Sequencing was performed with immunoSEQ multiplex PCR; in TCRdb, only in-frame clones are kept and a portion is missing. The sample lists 65,000 to 80,000 clones, around nine tenths seen once, with about 2.3% in the top ten. Time point meaning: after dendritic cell vaccination, including at tumor progression/relapse. The material sequenced was blood, taken after dendritic cell vaccination. These receptors all come from a human donor with glioblastoma.

In nucleotides, the CDR3 is TGTGCCAGTAGTCCCCAGGCAATGAACACTGAAGCTTTCTTT. Encoded protein: CASSPQAMNTEAFF. The chain recombines TRBV19 with TRBJ1-1, with D uncertain. V was cut by 5 bases and J by 0 bases, with 10 bases left in between. The CDR3 extends over 14 amino acids. Germline values: CDR1 LNHDA, CDR2 SQIVND (reference sequence).

V usage is TRBV7-7 and J usage is TRBJ2-1, with D uncertain. Trimming pared 5 bases from V and 4 bases from J, leaving 12 bases between. The germline gives CDR1 SSHAT, CDR2 FNYEAQ (reference sequence). The CDR3 loop spans 14 amino acids. The CDR3 sequence is CASSRVAGYNEQFF. The CDR3 region has the DNA TGTGCCAGCAGCAGAGTTGCAGGATACAATGAGCAGTTCTTC.

This rearrangement joins TRBV9 to TRBJ1-4, with TRBD1 matching over 9 bases. Germline CDR1 SGDLS, CDR2 YYNGEE. The trim removed 4 bases at V and 4 bases at J, leaving 2 bases unmatched. The CDR3 extends over 14 amino acids. The CDR3 region is CASSKGQGNEKLFF. Written as DNA, the CDR3 is TGTGCCAGCAGCAAGGGACAGGGTAATGAAAAACTGTTTTTT.

The chain employs TRBV27 and TRBJ1-4, with 7 bases fitting TRBD1. Looked up from germline, CDR1 is MNHEY and CDR2 is SMNVEV (reference sequence). The CDR3 spans 15 residues. With V trimmed by 5 bases and J by 5 bases, 8 bases remained unmatched. This chain's CDR3 is CASSTRTGPNEKLFF. Here the CDR3 DNA reads TGTGCCAGCAGTACGCGGACAGGACCAAATGAAAAACTGTTTTTT.

V usage is TRBV4-1 and J usage is TRBJ2-7; 8 nucleotides align to TRBD1. The ends lost 0 bases at V and 2 bases at J; junction bases unmatched: 12. CDR3 length equals 18 residues. CDR1 is MGHRA and CDR2 is YSYEKL in the germline V gene. CDR3 in DNA: TGCGCCAGCAGCCAAGATCGACTCCGCCAGACAGGGGCCTACGAGCAGTACTTC. Its protein is CASSQDRLRQTGAYEQYF.

This clone has just one count. The V gene is TRBV5-4, the J gene TRBJ2-7, with TRBD1 as a possible D gene (5 bases). V was clipped by 3 bases and J by 1 base, with 5 bases between them. The CDR3 loop spans 12 amino acids. In germline, CDR1 is SGHNT, CDR2 YYREEE (reference sequence). The CDR3: CASSSGSYEQYF. In DNA, the CDR3 is TGTGCCAGCAGCTCAGGGTCCTACGAGCAGTACTTC.

This clone was found once. V gene TRBV7-9 combines with J gene TRBJ1-5; D call uncertain. The V gene's germline CDR1 is SEHNR and CDR2 FQNEAQ (reference sequence). V shed 5 bases and J shed 2 bases, with 10 bases lying between them. CDR3 size: 14 residues. This chain's CDR3 is CASSRAGGNQPQHF. For the CDR3, the DNA is TGTGCCAGCAGCAGGGCGGGTGGCAATCAGCCCCAGCATTTT.

The chain couples TRBV19 to TRBJ2-7; 10 positions match TRBD2. Trimming took 2 bases from V and 3 from J; bases not matched to a gene: 7. The germline gives CDR1 LNHDA, CDR2 SQIVND (reference sequence). The length of the CDR3 is 16 residues. In DNA form, the CDR3 reads TGTGCCAGTAGTATATTTGGTGGGACTAGCGTCTACGAGCAGTACTTC. This codes for CASSIFGGTSVYEQYF.

The chain couples TRBV27 to TRBJ2-6; D gene unclear. Per the germline V gene, CDR1 is MNHEY and CDR2 is SMNVEV (reference sequence). Trimming took 5 bases from V and 0 from J, leaving 8 bases between them. The CDR3 extends over 15 amino acids. This CDR3 is CASSLMSSGANVLTF. CDR3 nucleotide sequence: TGTGCCAGCAGTCTAATGAGCTCTGGGGCCAACGTCCTGACTTTC.

The CDR3 nucleotides are TGCGCCAGCAGCTTGACTAGCGGGAAAGAGACCCAGTACTTC. Amino acid sequence: CASSLTSGKETQYF. V and J are TRBV5-1 and TRBJ2-5; 10 bases fit TRBD2. The trim removed 1 base at V and 3 bases at J, leaving 0 bases unmatched. From germline, CDR1 is SGHRS and CDR2 YFSETQ. CDR3 length equals 14 residues.

The J gene is TRBJ1-6, the V gene TRBV7-9; no reliable D call. The CDR3 length is 13 residues. The V and J ends lost 8 bases and 7 bases respectively, with 12 bases between them. In germline, CDR1 is SEHNR, CDR2 FQNEAQ (reference sequence). The CDR3 reads CASSNVLNSPLHF. CDR3 nucleotide sequence: TGTGCCAGCTCCAACGTCCTAAATTCACCCCTCCACTTT.

This chain joins TRBV5-4 and TRBJ2-7, with 7 bases matching TRBD1. J gave up 2 bases and V 5 bases, and 4 bases lay outside the gene matches. CDR3 size: 13 residues. Germline V gene data show CDR1 as SGHNT and CDR2 as YYREEE (reference sequence). The CDR3 is CASRRGQTYEQYF. The CDR3 DNA is TGTGCCAGCAGGAGGGGACAGACCTACGAGCAGTACTTC.

V gene TRBV5-1 combines with J gene TRBJ1-5; tentatively, D is TRBD1 (6 bases). Per germline, CDR1 SGHRS and CDR2 YFSETQ. V lost 3 bases and J 9 bases, leaving 13 bases between the germline ends. The CDR3 sequence is 13 residues long. The CDR3 spells CASSWETGGPQHF. CDR3 DNA sequence: TGCGCCAGCAGCTGGGAGACAGGCGGGCCCCAGCATTTT.

The rearrangement joins TRBV5-4 to TRBJ2-7; possibly TRBD1 for D (7 bases). This CDR3 is built from 16 residues. CDR1 is SGHNT, CDR2 YYREEE, per germline (reference sequence). V shed 4 bases and J shed 0 bases, with 17 bases lying between them. The CDR3 coding sequence is TGTGCCAGCAGCCCAGGGGGACTCACGAGCTCCTACGAGCAGTACTTC. Amino acids: CASSPGGLTSSYEQYF. The full variable domain, its missing parts supplied by reference TRBV5-4 and TRBJ2-7, is ETGVTQSPTHLIKTRGQQVTLRCSSQSGHNTVSWYQQALGQGPQFIFQYYREEENGRGNFPPRFSGLQFPNYSSELNVNALELDDSALYLCASSPGGLTSSYEQYFGPGTRLTVT.

This chain joins TRBV7-9 and TRBJ1-6; 9 positions agree with TRBD1. The germline CDR1 and CDR2 sequences are SEHNR and FQNEAQ (reference sequence). The CDR3 runs 15 residues. Germline trimming cut 2 bases from V and 13 bases from J; bases unmatched to any gene: 9. CDR3 DNA sequence: TGTGCCAGCAGCTTAAACCGGGACAGGGTATCGCCCCTCCACTTT. Translating gives CASSLNRDRVSPLHF. Full variable domain (missing parts from reference TRBV7-9 and TRBJ1-6): DTGVSQNPRHKITKRGQNVTFRCDPISEHNRLYWYRQTLGQGPEFLTYFQNEAQLEKSRLLSDRFSAERPKGSFSTLEIQRTEQGDSAMYLCASSLNRDRVSPLHFGNGTRLTVT.